This T cell receptor beta chain was sequenced in a study of blood T cell repertoires in COVID-19. Study details: Sites in the United States, Italy and Spain provided acute and convalescent COVID-19 samples.

Per the authors' pipeline: Reference gene primers were amplified, and this amplification served to estimate nucleated cell counts. TCRdb's copy holds only in-frame clones and misses some; the assay was immunoSEQ multiplex PCR. V and J calls and clone size are those listed in that table; D and trimming were worked out from the DNA. The data contain over 15,000 clones, 80% to 90% of them singletons. This CDR3 is 13 amino acids long. Germline values: CDR1 SQVTM, CDR2 ANQGSEA. J gave up 7 bases and V 4 bases, and 4 bases lay outside the gene matches. V usage is TRBV29-1 and J usage is TRBJ2-7; 13 positions match TRBD2. Sequencing was performed on peripheral blood. The sequence was obtained from a man aged 70 or older in a cohort sampled during active COVID-19. The CDR3 nucleotides are TGCAGCGTTGGACTAGCGGGAGGTTGGGAGCAGTACTTC. It codes for CSVGLAGGWEQYF.